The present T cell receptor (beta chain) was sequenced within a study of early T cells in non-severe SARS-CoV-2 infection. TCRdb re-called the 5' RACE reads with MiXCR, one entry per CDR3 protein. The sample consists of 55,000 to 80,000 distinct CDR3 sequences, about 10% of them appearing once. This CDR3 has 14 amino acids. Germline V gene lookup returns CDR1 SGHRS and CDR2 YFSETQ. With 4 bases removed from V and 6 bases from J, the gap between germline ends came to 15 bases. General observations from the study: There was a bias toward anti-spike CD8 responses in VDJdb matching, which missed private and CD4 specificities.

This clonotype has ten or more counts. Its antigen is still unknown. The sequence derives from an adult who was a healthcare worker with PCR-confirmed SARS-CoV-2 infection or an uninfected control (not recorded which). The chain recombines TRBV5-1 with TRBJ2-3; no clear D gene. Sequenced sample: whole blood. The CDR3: CASSPSQAPDTQYF. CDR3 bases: TGCGCCAGCAGCCCCTCCCAGGCCCCGGATACGCAGTATTTT. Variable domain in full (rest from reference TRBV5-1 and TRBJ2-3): KAGVTQTPRYLIKTRGQQVTLSCSPISGHRSVSWYQQTPGQGLQFLFEYFSETQRNKGNFPGRFSGRQFSNSRSEMNVSTLELGDSALYLCASSPSQAPDTQYFGPGTRLTVL.